Listed below are T cell receptor beta chains from one sample, sequenced in a study of identical twins. TCRdb reanalysed the 5' RACE reads using MiXCR and keeps one entry per CDR3 protein. The sample contains 750,000 to 950,000 distinct CDR3 sequences, 12% of which appear only once. Another study also made use of these data, one on yellow fever vaccine responses in identical twins.

Material for sequencing was PBMCs. These receptors all come from a woman between 18 and 29 years old in good health. Both conserved end residues are part of each CDR3. Each record gives: D gene, J gene, V gene, clone size, CDR3 DNA, CDR3 protein. The D gene is left open where the match is weak. Clone size is not always given. Where it is, it says once, few, many or a class for expanded clones.

>NA|TRBJ2-1|TRBV7-3|NA
TGTGCCAGCAGCTGGGACTTCAACAATGAGCAGTTCTTC
CASSWDFNNEQFF
>TRBD2|TRBJ2-5|TRBV5-1|few
TGCGCCAGCACCTTGGCCGCTAGCGGGAGCCCCGGGGGAGAGACCCAGTACTTC
CASTLAASGSPGGETQYF
>NA|TRBJ2-5|TRBV7-6|NA
TGTGCCAGCAGCCGCTCCCTAGCGACCCAAGAGACCCAGTACTTC
CASSRSLATQETQYF
>NA|TRBJ1-2|TRBV2|NA
TGTGCCAGCAGTGAGGGCGGGGGACTGACCGGCTACACCTTC
CASSEGGGLTGYTF
>NA|TRBJ1-2|TRBV5-1|NA
TGCGCCAGCAGCTGGAGGGGGAAGAGAGAAAACTATGGCTACACCTTC
CASSWRGKRENYGYTF
>NA|TRBJ1-2|TRBV5-1|few
TGCGCCAGCAGCTTGGGCGAGGGGCTGCGAGGCTACACCTTC
CASSLGEGLRGYTF
>NA|TRBJ1-1|TRBV20-1|NA
TGCAGTGCTAGAGGATCAGAGGGCGGAGACACTGAAGCTTTCTTT
CSARGSEGGDTEAFF
>NA|TRBJ2-7|TRBV27|few
TGTGCCAGCAGACTGAACCGGGACCGACCCTCCTACGAGCAGTACTTC
CASRLNRDRPSYEQYF
>NA|TRBJ2-1|TRBV28|NA
TGTGCCAGCAGTTTATGGATCGGGAGAACTTCGTGGGCCAATGAGCAGTTCTTC
CASSLWIGRTSWANEQFF
>NA|TRBJ1-5|TRBV10-3|NA
TGTGCCATCAGTGATGGGAGGGATCAGCCCCAGCATTTT
CAISDGRDQPQHF
>NA|TRBJ2-1|TRBV10-3|NA
TGTGCCATCAGTGATTCGTCTTCCCTCTCCTACAATGAGCAGTTCTTC
CAISDSSSLSYNEQFF
>NA|TRBJ2-1|TRBV9|NA
TGTGCCAGCAGCGTCCGGGACGGTGAGCAGTTCTTC
CASSVRDGEQFF
>NA|TRBJ1-1|TRBV15|NA
TGTGCCACCAGCAGTACAATTTTCACTGAAGCTTTCTTT
CATSSTIFTEAFF
>NA|TRBJ1-2|TRBV4-1|few
TGCGCCAGCAGCCAAGAACTGGGAACGTCTGATGGCTACACCTTC
CASSQELGTSDGYTF
>NA|TRBJ2-3|TRBV27|few
TGTGCCAGCAGTTCCTTTGGGACAGATACGCAGTATTTT
CASSSFGTDTQYF
>TRBD2|TRBJ2-1|TRBV28|many
TGTGCCAGCCGTCCTAGCGGAAACTACAATGAGCAGTTCTTC
CASRPSGNYNEQFF
>NA|TRBJ1-4|TRBV7-9|few
TGTGCCAGCAGCCGAGTTGGGTCAACTAATGAAAAACTGTTTTTT
CASSRVGSTNEKLFF
>NA|TRBJ2-2|TRBV6-1|few
TGTGCCAGCAGGGGGACGGTTGCGAACACCGGGGAGCTGTTTTTT
CASRGTVANTGELFF
>NA|TRBJ2-3|TRBV7-2|few
TGTGCCAGCAGCTTCCTTGTCTATAGCACAGATACGCAGTATTTT
CASSFLVYSTDTQYF
>TRBD1|TRBJ1-1|TRBV29-1|NA
TGCAGCGTTGACGGGACAGGGGTAGGAGCTTTCTTT
CSVDGTGVGAFF
>NA|TRBJ2-1|TRBV13|few
TGTGCCAGCAGCCCACTTACCGGGATTTTTAACGATGAGCAGTTCTTC
CASSPLTGIFNDEQFF
>TRBD1|TRBJ2-1|TRBV11-2|NA
TGTGCCAGCAGCCCACAGGGGGCGCTGGGCAATGAGCAGTTCTTC
CASSPQGALGNEQFF
>NA|TRBJ1-6|TRBV15|NA
TGTGCCACCAGCGGAAGGGGGTCTAATTCACCCCTCCACTTT
CATSGRGSNSPLHF
>NA|TRBJ2-7|TRBV7-9|few
TGTGCCAGCAGCTCCGTACACTACGAGCAGTACTTC
CASSSVHYEQYF
>NA|TRBJ1-1|TRBV5-1|NA
TGCGCCAGCAGCTATTTTTTCAGGGGCGGTTGGGACACTGAAGCTTTCTTT
CASSYFFRGGWDTEAFF
>NA|TRBJ2-3|TRBV11-2|NA
TGTGCCAGCAGCTTGTCCATCATGGGAGGAGACGGCACAGATACGCAGTATTTT
CASSLSIMGGDGTDTQYF
>NA|TRBJ2-2|TRBV6-2/TRBV6-3|few
TGTGCCAGCATCAACGGGGGAGTTCGGAATAACGGGGAGCTGTTTTTT
CASINGGVRNNGELFF
>TRBD1|TRBJ2-2|TRBV7-2|few
TGTGCCAGCAGCTTGGGACCGGACAGGCTAAACACCGGGGAGCTGTTTTTT
CASSLGPDRLNTGELFF
>TRBD1|TRBJ2-4|TRBV12-3/TRBV12-4|NA
TGTGCCAGCAGTTACAGGGACAGGGGGCTGATATTGGTTGCCAAAAACATTCAGTACTTC
CASSYRDRGLILVAKNIQYF
>NA|TRBJ2-1|TRBV5-1|NA
TGCGCCAGCAGCTGGGGACCACGACTTTACAATGAGCAGTTCTTC
CASSWGPRLYNEQFF
>NA|TRBJ1-1|TRBV4-1|many
TGCGCCAGCAGCCAACCTTCTTTTTGGACAGTGAACACTGAAGCTTTCTTT
CASSQPSFWTVNTEAFF
>TRBD1|TRBJ2-7|TRBV5-8|NA
TGTGCCACCCGCCCCAGGGGGTCCTACGAGCAGTACTTC
CATRPRGSYEQYF
>NA|TRBJ1-2|TRBV6-1|many
TGTGCCAGCAGGGGGGGAGCGGCGTGGGGCTACACCTTC
CASRGGAAWGYTF
>TRBD2|TRBJ2-1|TRBV7-9|NA
TGTGCCAGCAGCATCGGGACTAGCGGGGGGCTCAATGAGCAGTTCTTC
CASSIGTSGGLNEQFF
>TRBD1|TRBJ2-2|TRBV10-3|NA
TGTGCCATCAGCTCTCCGGGACAGGGAAACACCGGGGAGCTGTTTTTT
CAISSPGQGNTGELFF
>TRBD1|TRBJ1-2|TRBV3-1|NA
TGTGCCAGCAGCCAAACAGGGGATAACTATGGCTACACCTTC
CASSQTGDNYGYTF
>NA|TRBJ1-2|TRBV12-3/TRBV12-4|many
TGTGCCAGCAGTTTTTACGAGGCAGAAACCTTC
CASSFYEAETF
>TRBD1|TRBJ2-1|TRBV29-1|many
TGCAGCGTTGAACGGGGGTCGGGACAGGGTGCGAATGAGCAGTTCTTC
CSVERGSGQGANEQFF
>TRBD1|TRBJ1-3|TRBV5-1|NA
TGCGCCAGCAGCTGGGACAGGGCCTCTGGAAACACCATATATTTT
CASSWDRASGNTIYF
>NA|TRBJ1-2|TRBV3-1|few
TGTGCCAGCAGCCGGTCCGATAACTATGGCTACACCTTC
CASSRSDNYGYTF
>NA|TRBJ2-5|TRBV18|many
TGTGCCAGCTCACCCAACCAAGAGACCCAGTACTTC
CASSPNQETQYF
>NA|TRBJ1-5|TRBV27|many
TGTGCCAGCAGTTTTCGGGGGACTAATAGCAATCAGCCCCAGCATTTT
CASSFRGTNSNQPQHF
>NA|TRBJ2-5|TRBV11-2|NA
TGTGCCAGCAGCTTAGGGGCATTTGTCGCCCGGACGCCTAAGGAGACCCAGTACTTC
CASSLGAFVARTPKETQYF
>NA|TRBJ2-1|TRBV6-2/TRBV6-3|few
TGTGCCAGCAGTTACTCGACTGGGGGCTTTTACAATGAGCAGTTCTTC
CASSYSTGGFYNEQFF